The 24 T cell receptor beta chains in this list originate from one sample, sequenced in a study of blood T cell repertoires in COVID-19. TCRdb's copy holds only in-frame clones and misses some; the assay was immunoSEQ multiplex PCR. The data hold some 100,000 clones, with around nine tenths observed a single time. Sequenced sample: peripheral blood. The source of these receptors is a middle-aged man with COVID-19, enrolled during active disease.

In its sample, this clone was seen once. V gene TRBV20-1 combines with J gene TRBJ2-2, with 12 nucleotides matching TRBD2. The ends lost 3 bases at V and 4 bases at J; junction bases unmatched: 12. Germline values: CDR1 DFQATT, CDR2 SNEGSKA (reference sequence). CDR3 length: 18 amino acids. The CDR3 coding sequence is TGCAGTGCTAGTCCGGGTCTTCTAGCGGGGGGGCGCACCGGGGAGCTGTTTTTT. Amino acid sequence: CSASPGLLAGGRTGELFF.

The V and J genes are TRBV3-1 (or the pseudogene TRBV3-2) and TRBJ1-3; D is unresolved. Germline-derived CDR1 and CDR2 are LGHDT and YNNKEL (reference sequence). The CDR3 loop spans 15 amino acids. With 3 bases removed from V and 1 base from J, the gap between germline ends came to 10 bases. This chain's CDR3 is CASSQTDGSGNTIYF. The CDR3 DNA follows: TGTGCCAGCAGCCAGACCGACGGGTCTGGAAACACCATATATTTT.

This chain uses TRBV28 with TRBJ1-1, with 8 bases fitting TRBD1. Trimming took 7 bases from V and 6 from J; bases not matched to a gene: 13. There are 15 residues in the CDR3. CDR1 is MDHEN, CDR2 SYDVKM, per germline. DNA of the CDR3: TGTGCCAGCAAGTTTAGTCAGGGGGCCCTAGCTGAAGCTTTCTTT. Translation gives CASKFSQGALAEAFF. The whole variable domain, remainder taken from reference TRBV28 and TRBJ1-1, is DVKVTQSSRYLVKRTGEKVFLECVQDMDHENMFWYRQDPGLGLRLIYFSYDVKMKEKGDIPEGYSVSREKKERFSLILESASTNQTSMYLCASKFSQGALAEAFFGQGTRLTVV.

This clone was detected once. CDR3: CASSEWQGINQPQHF. DNA for the CDR3: TGTGCCAGCAGTGAATGGCAGGGGATCAATCAGCCCCAGCATTTT. The V and J genes are TRBV2 and TRBJ1-5; possible D gene TRBD1, 6 bases. Per germline, CDR1 SNHLY and CDR2 FYNNEI. This CDR3 region has 15 residues. The V gene lost 2 bases and the J gene lost 3 bases, with 11 bases spanning the gap.

V usage is TRBV29-1 and J usage is TRBJ2-7; TRBD1 matches 11 bases. V shed 7 bases, J shed 4 bases, and the junction held 6 bases outside the gene matches. CDR3 length: 13 amino acids. Germline CDR1 SQVTM, CDR2 ANQGSEA. The CDR3 protein is CSAARDRGYEQYF. The CDR3 DNA reads TGCAGCGCGGCCCGGGACAGGGGGTACGAGCAGTACTTC.

This clone was counted between two and nine times. The chain carries TRBV7-2 and TRBJ1-1, with TRBD1 identical over 8 bases. The germline V gene has CDR1 SGHTA and CDR2 FQGNSA. The CDR3 extends over 18 amino acids. V was clipped by 3 bases and J by 0 bases; unmatched bases: 12. The CDR3 spells CASSFGQGRPPMNTEAFF. CDR3 in DNA: TGTGCCAGCAGCTTCGGACAGGGTAGGCCACCTATGAACACTGAAGCTTTCTTT.

The chain carries TRBV18 and TRBJ1-1; D is possibly TRBD1 (6 bases). The V end lost 6 bases, the J end lost 2 bases, and 13 bases lay between the germline ends. Germline V gives CDR1 KGHSH, CDR2 LQKENI. The CDR3 spans 14 residues. The CDR3 loop reads CASSAGTINTEAFF. DNA for the CDR3: TGTGCCAGCTCGGCCGGGACAATCAACACTGAAGCTTTCTTT.

V gene TRBV9 combines with J gene TRBJ1-6; D is possibly TRBD1 (5 bases). Trimming stripped 7 bases from V and 6 bases from J, with 14 bases between. This CDR3 has 14 residues. Germline V gene lookup returns CDR1 SGDLS and CDR2 YYNGEE. The DNA for the CDR3 is TGTGCCAGCTCCCTTCAGGGAAGTAATTCACCCCTCCACTTT. Amino acid sequence: CASSLQGSNSPLHF.

The rearrangement uses TRBV6-2 or TRBV6-3 and TRBJ1-5; 9 bases fit TRBD1. The trim removed 0 bases at V and 1 base at J, leaving 4 bases unmatched. The CDR3 is 17 residues long. Germline V gene lookup returns CDR1 MNHEY and CDR2 SVGEGT. In DNA, the CDR3 is TGTGCCAGCAGTTACTCGATGACAGGGGGGAGCAATCAGCCCCAGCATTTT. Amino acids: CASSYSMTGGSNQPQHF.

The J gene is TRBJ1-2, the V gene TRBV4-2; no clear D. This CDR3 comprises 14 residues. The V end was cut by 0 bases, the J end by 6 bases, with 11 bases between. Germline V lookup: CDR1 LGHNA, CDR2 YNFKEQ. This CDR3 reads CASSQDTMENGYTF. CDR3 nucleotide sequence: TGTGCCAGCAGCCAAGATACCATGGAGAATGGCTACACCTTC.

V is TRBV9 and J is TRBJ1-2, with D perhaps TRBD1 (5 bases). Germline CDR1 is SGDLS and CDR2 is YYNGEE. Trimming left V 5 bases short and J 6 bases short, with 17 bases between. The CDR3 totals 14 residues. The CDR3 reads CASSAAWGDHGYTF. The CDR3 DNA reads as TGTGCCAGCAGTGCAGCCTGGGGGGACCATGGCTACACCTTC.

The gene calls are TRBV28 and TRBJ1-1, with D perhaps TRBD1 (6 bases). The CDR3 totals 13 residues. V was cut by 5 bases and J by 4 bases, with 11 bases left in between. The germline CDR1 and CDR2 sequences are MDHEN and SYDVKM. In nucleotides, the CDR3 is TGTGCCAGCAGTGAGGGGGGGAGCACTGAAGCTTTCTTT. Translation gives CASSEGGSTEAFF.

The V gene is TRBV15, the J gene TRBJ1-2, with D maybe TRBD1 (5 bases). The CDR3 length is 18 residues. CDR1 and CDR2 from the germline V gene are LNHNV and YYDKDF (reference sequence). V was shortened by 0 bases and J by 4 bases, with 21 bases between the two germline ends. The CDR3: CATSREFPETAIFYGYTF. CDR3 DNA: TGTGCCACCAGCAGAGAGTTCCCTGAGACAGCTATATTCTATGGCTACACCTTC.

This chain uses TRBV7-2 with TRBJ1-1, with D possibly being TRBD1 (5 bases). The length of the CDR3 is 14 residues. V was trimmed by 6 bases and J by 2 bases, leaving 13 bases between them. Germline assignment: CDR1 SGHTA and CDR2 FQGNSA. The CDR3 nucleotides are TGTGCCAGCAGACCTGGACAAATTAACACTGAAGCTTTCTTT. Translation: CASRPGQINTEAFF.

This sequence joins TRBV10-3 and TRBJ2-4; 9 positions match TRBD2. This CDR3 region has 14 residues. Trimming cost V 6 bases and J 9 bases; bases outside gene matches: 9. In germline, CDR1 is ENHRY, CDR2 SYGVKD. The CDR3 DNA reads TGTGCCATCAGAAGCGGGGGGCCGATGGCCATTCAGTACTTC. Translating it yields CAIRSGGPMAIQYF.

This sequence joins TRBV2 and TRBJ1-1; no firm D call. V was trimmed by 6 bases and J by 4 bases, leaving 9 bases between them. Germline V CDR1 and CDR2: SNHLY, FYNNEI. The CDR3 has 12 amino acids. CDR3 amino acids: CASSIAGTEAFF. Written as DNA, the CDR3 is TGTGCCAGCAGCATAGCGGGCACTGAAGCTTTCTTT.

The CDR3 DNA reads TGTGCCAGCAGCCCCGAAAGACAGGCCCCAACGAATGAGCAGTTCTTC. Translating it yields CASSPERQAPTNEQFF. This chain uses TRBV5-5 with TRBJ2-1; possible D gene TRBD1, 6 bases. V lost 4 bases, J lost 7 bases, and 21 bases lay in between. The CDR3 contains 16 residues. The germline V gene has CDR1 SGHKS and CDR2 YYEKEE (reference sequence).

This chain joins TRBV6-5 and TRBJ2-7; the D gene is possibly TRBD2 (6 bases). Trimming shortened V by 8 bases and J by 5 bases, and 22 bases separated the two germline ends. Germline values: CDR1 MNHEY, CDR2 SVGAGI. The CDR3 contains 15 residues. CDR3 DNA sequence: TGTGCCAGCGGACGACGGGGGATCGGCATACACGAGCAGTACTTC. Translating it yields CASGRRGIGIHEQYF.

A single count supports this clone. V usage is TRBV28 and J usage is TRBJ1-1, with D tentatively TRBD1 (5 bases). Between the trimmed V and J ends, which lost 6 bases and 5 bases, there was a span of 22 bases. The CDR3 totals 16 residues. The germline CDR1 and CDR2 sequences are MDHEN and SYDVKM. The CDR3, as DNA: TGTGCCAGCAGCCCCCCCCGGGGGACGGGTTGGACTGAAGCTTTCTTT. Amino acids: CASSPPRGTGWTEAFF.

A remark on this clone: Other DNA variants within this sample encode the same CDR3. The chain joins TRBV9 to TRBJ2-3; 7 positions match TRBD1. Germline V lookup: CDR1 SGDLS, CDR2 YYNGEE. The CDR3 contains 14 residues. Trimming took 2 bases from V and 0 from J; bases not matched to a gene: 0. The CDR3 loop reads CASSVGQSTDTQYF. The CDR3 nucleotides are TGTGCCAGCAGCGTGGGACAGAGCACAGATACGCAGTATTTT.

The chain has TRBV29-1 and TRBJ1-4; D is ambiguous. Per the germline V gene, CDR1 is SQVTM and CDR2 is ANQGSEA. This CDR3 is built from 11 residues. V gave up 6 bases and J gave up 5 bases, with 7 bases separating them. The CDR3 sequence is CSVRQNEKLFF. DNA for the CDR3: TGCAGCGTCCGCCAGAATGAAAAACTGTTTTTT.

This clone has just one count. The chain is built from TRBV5-1 and TRBJ2-5, with TRBD2 identical over 7 bases. CDR1 and CDR2 (germline): SGHRS, YFSETQ. CDR3 length equals 16 residues. With V trimmed by 4 bases and J by 2 bases, 11 bases remained unmatched. The CDR3 is CASSIVTSGVQETQYF. CDR3 bases: TGCGCCAGCAGCATAGTTACCAGCGGGGTTCAAGAGACCCAGTACTTC.

The J gene is TRBJ2-7, the V gene TRBV19, with D hard to call. CDR1 and CDR2 from the germline V gene are LNHDA and SQIVND (reference sequence). The CDR3 consists of 14 residues. Trimming left V 2 bases short and J 9 bases short, with 17 bases between. The chain's CDR3 is CASSINQELSRQYF. In DNA form, the CDR3 reads TGTGCCAGTAGTATAAATCAAGAGCTTTCGAGGCAGTACTTC.

This chain's CDR3 is CASSNNRGPEQYF. The DNA for the CDR3 is TGTGCCAGCAGTAACAACAGGGGACCCGAGCAGTACTTC. V usage is TRBV6-6 and J usage is TRBJ2-7; 7 bases are shared with TRBD1. V lost 5 bases, J lost 6 bases, and 7 bases stayed unmatched. The CDR3 spans 13 residues. Germline V lookup: CDR1 MNHNY, CDR2 SVGAGI (reference sequence).